The T cell receptor (beta chain) described here comes from a study of PD-1 blockade in classical Hodgkin lymphoma. The table came from immunoSEQ multiplex PCR; TCRdb's copy has only in-frame clones and leaves some out. The sample lists about 52,000 clones; about 89% were seen once. Time point meaning: cycle 4 day 1 (C4D1), after more than five weeks of nivolumab. In every patient, relapse followed autologous stem cell transplantation, while exposure to brentuximab vedotin differed. The ends lost 2 bases at V and 0 bases at J; junction bases unmatched: 7. Germline V lookup: CDR1 MGHDK, CDR2 SYGVNS. The CDR3 covers 18 residues.

Specimen: peripheral blood mononuclear cells (PBMCs), collected before the fourth cycle of nivolumab. This receptor was taken from a human donor with classical Hodgkin lymphoma. The chain carries TRBV25-1 and TRBJ2-5; 12 positions agree with TRBD2. CDR3 residues: CASSEPTSGGSHQETQYF. The CDR3 nucleotides are TGTGCCAGCAGTGAACCGACTAGCGGGGGCTCCCACCAAGAGACCCAGTACTTC.